These T cell receptor beta chains were read from a single sample in a study of response to subunit inactivated influenza vaccine. TCRdb re-called the RT-PCR reads with MiXCR, one entry per CDR3 protein. The repertoire holds more than 150,000 distinct CDR3 sequences, with nearly 9.5% as singletons. The source material was non-naive T cells sorted from PBMCs, sampled on the day of vaccination. These receptors were obtained from a man over 45 who received an inactivated influenza vaccine. The CDR3 runs from the conserved cysteine through the conserved F or W. Fields, in order: J gene, D gene, V gene, clone size, CDR3 DNA, CDR3 protein. D genes are given only for firm matches. Rows may omit the clone size; those that give it use once, few, many or a size class.

TRBJ2-3 . TRBV12-3/TRBV12-4 . TGTGCCAGCAGCCCCCGGACTCTTGGGTGGGATACGCAGTATTTT CASSPRTLGWDTQYF
TRBJ1-2 . TRBV25-1 . TGTGCCAGCAGTGAAGGAGGGGTTGACTATGGCTACACCTTC CASSEGGVDYGYTF
TRBJ2-1 . TRBV28 few TGTGCCAGCAGTAGACCAGGTTCCTACAATGAGCAGTTCTTC CASSRPGSYNEQFF
TRBJ2-5 TRBD1 TRBV20-1 . TGCAGTGCTCCTGGGTACAGGGGACCGGGGACCCAGTACTTC CSAPGYRGPGTQYF
TRBJ1-4 TRBD1 TRBV30 many TGTGCCTGGAGTGACCCGGGACAGGGGGCTTATACTGAAAAACTGTTTTTT CAWSDPGQGAYTEKLFF
TRBJ2-1 TRBD1 TRBV9 many TGTGCCAGCAGCACCAGACAGGGATCTTACAATGAGCAGTTCTTC CASSTRQGSYNEQFF
TRBJ1-4 . TRBV6-1 . TGTGCCAGCACCCCGGACGGGTATAATGAAAAACTGTTTTTT CASTPDGYNEKLFF
TRBJ2-7 TRBD2 TRBV28 . TGTGCCAGCAGTTTTGCGCAGGGACTAGCGGGAGACACCCCCTCCTACGAGCAGTACTTC CASSFAQGLAGDTPSYEQYF
TRBJ2-1 TRBD2 TRBV30 many TGTGCCTGGAGTCTCTGGACTAGCGGGACCGCGGATGAGCAGTTCTTC CAWSLWTSGTADEQFF
TRBJ2-5 . TRBV28 . TGTGCCACTAAACAGGGATCTCAAGAGACCCAGTACTTC CATKQGSQETQYF
TRBJ1-3 . TRBV12-3/TRBV12-4 many TGTGCCAGCAGTTTTCAGGACTCTGGAAACACCATATATTTT CASSFQDSGNTIYF
TRBJ2-7 TRBD1 TRBV30 . TGTGCCTGGAGTCACCCGGGACAGGGGGAGTACGAGCAGTACTTC CAWSHPGQGEYEQYF
TRBJ2-7 . TRBV7-8 once TGTGCCAGCAGTAAAGGGGGGGTCGGCTCCTACGAGCAGTACTTC CASSKGGVGSYEQYF
TRBJ2-1 TRBD2 TRBV9 . TGTGCCAGCAGCACTGTTGGGACTAACTACAATGAGCAGTTCTTC CASSTVGTNYNEQFF
TRBJ2-4 TRBD2 TRBV2 . TGTGCCAGCCGGGGGGGGGACGCCAAAAACATTCAGTACTTC CASRGGDAKNIQYF
TRBJ2-2 . TRBV5-1 many TGCGCCAGCAGCTGGTCACCGGGACTTACCAACACCGGGGAGCTGTTTTTT CASSWSPGLTNTGELFF
TRBJ2-1 . TRBV7-6 many TGTGCCAGCAGCTTAAGCGCTAGCTCCTACAATGAGCAGTTCTTC CASSLSASSYNEQFF
TRBJ2-3 TRBD2 TRBV20-1 few TGCAGTGCCGGACTAGCGGGGGGGCCAGGAGATACGCAGTATTTT CSAGLAGGPGDTQYF
TRBJ1-5 TRBD1 TRBV12-3/TRBV12-4 many TGTGCCAGCAGTTTCACAGGGGGTGGACAGCCCCAGCATTTT CASSFTGGGQPQHF
TRBJ2-2 . TRBV11-2 many TGTGCCAGCAGCCCCATCCTAAACACCGGGGAGCTGTTTTTT CASSPILNTGELFF
TRBJ2-7 TRBD1 TRBV4-3 . TGCGCCAGCAGCCATAACCGGGACAGAACCTACGAGCAGTACTTC CASSHNRDRTYEQYF
TRBJ1-1 . TRBV6-5 . TGTGCCAGCAGTTACCCCCTAGGCAAGGGCCGTTGGAACACTGAAGCTTTCTTT CASSYPLGKGRWNTEAFF
TRBJ2-1 TRBD2 TRBV6-2/TRBV6-3 many TGTGCCAGCAGTTTTAGCGGGAGGGCCGAGGATGAGCAGTTCTTC CASSFSGRAEDEQFF
TRBJ2-7 . TRBV28 few TGTGCCAGCAGTCCCTCGAAAGGATTCTACGAGCAGTACTTC CASSPSKGFYEQYF
TRBJ2-1 . TRBV7-2 many TGTGCCAGCAGCTTAGGTATAGATTACAATGAGCAGTTCTTC CASSLGIDYNEQFF
TRBJ2-3 TRBD2 TRBV12-3/TRBV12-4 . TGTGCCAGCAGTAGGACTAGCGGGAGGTATACGAGCACAGATACGCAGTATTTT CASSRTSGRYTSTDTQYF